A few counts support the clone carrying this T cell receptor (beta chain). CDR1 and CDR2 from the germline V gene are SGHDT and YYEEEE. This CDR3 contains 14 residues. Trimming left V 0 bases short and J 5 bases short, with 11 bases between. The second PCR ran roughly 7 to 12 cycles with a sample-barcoded 5' primer and J-beta primers. Via MiXCR, TCRdb re-called the 5' RACE reads, giving one row per CDR3 protein. This table has hundreds of thousands of distinct CDR3 sequences, around 20% appearing once. This sample is drawn from a study of blood T cells in healthy people across ages. The sample comprised blood. This sequence joins TRBV5-6 and TRBJ2-5; D gene unclear. This receptor was identified in a man aged 65-85 years in good health. CDR3 sequence (DNA): TGTGCCAGCAGCTTGGTGATGCGTGGGGAGACCCAGTACTTC. It specifies CASSLVMRGETQYF.